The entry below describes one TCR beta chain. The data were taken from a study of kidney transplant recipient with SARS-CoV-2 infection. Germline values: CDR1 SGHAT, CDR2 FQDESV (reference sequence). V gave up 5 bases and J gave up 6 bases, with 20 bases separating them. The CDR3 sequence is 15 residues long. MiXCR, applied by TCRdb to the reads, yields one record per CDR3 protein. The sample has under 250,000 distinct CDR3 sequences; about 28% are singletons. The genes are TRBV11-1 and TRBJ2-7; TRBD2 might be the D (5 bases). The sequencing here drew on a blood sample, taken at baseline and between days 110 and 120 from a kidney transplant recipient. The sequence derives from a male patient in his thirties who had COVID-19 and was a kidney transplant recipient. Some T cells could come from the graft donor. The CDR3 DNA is TGTGCCAGCAGCCATGAGGGAGTTAGTGTCTCCGAGCAGTACTTC. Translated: CASSHEGVSVSEQYF.